The source of this T cell receptor beta chain is a study of control samples from healthy donors and cancer patients. Here immunoSEQ multiplex PCR was the method, and the copy in TCRdb shows in-frame clones only, minus some. The sample lists about 160,000 clones; nearly 96% were seen once. The CDR3 runs to 11 residues. Trimming removed 5 bases at V and 5 bases at J, with 9 bases between. The germline V gene has CDR1 DFQATT and CDR2 SNEGSKA (reference sequence). The source material was blood. The chain combines TRBV20-1 with TRBJ2-5; weak D call: TRBD1 (6 bases). The receptor's source is a woman in her 30s in good health. The CDR3 DNA follows: TGCAGTGCTCTGGGGGCCGAGACCCAGTACTTC. Protein product: CSALGAETQYF.